This T cell receptor (beta chain) stems from a study of OX40 agonist ivuxolimab in advanced cancers. At the level of the study: With ivuxolimab, an agonistic anti-OX40 (CD134) antibody, patients were treated.

This CDR3 is 11 amino acids long. Trimming took 3 bases from V and 8 from J, leaving 7 bases between them. The germline V gene has CDR1 DFQATT and CDR2 SNEGSKA (reference sequence). TCRdb's copy holds only in-frame clones and misses some; the assay was immunoSEQ multiplex PCR. The table lists tens of thousands of clones, around 93% of them singletons. With autoimmune disease history or systemic immunosuppression, patients were excluded. Study results and limitations: Among the lowest peripheral clonal expansion occurred in 0.1-3.0 mg/kg partial responders.

On this clone itself: Its antigen remains unidentified.

The sequencing used CD4+ or CD8+ T cells sorted from blood, collected in a trial of the OX40 agonist ivuxolimab. V gene TRBV20-1 combines with J gene TRBJ1-4; D possibly corresponds to TRBD1 (5 bases). The clonotype comes from an adult with an advanced solid tumor such as melanoma, head and neck, liver or kidney cancer. CDR3 DNA: TGCAGTGCTAGGGGACGGGAAAAACTGTTTTTT. Translation: CSARGREKLFF.